These 26 T cell receptor beta chains originate from one sample sequenced in a study of long-term antiretroviral therapy in people with HIV. Investigators performed immunoSEQ version v3.0 at survey level. The data were produced by immunoSEQ multiplex PCR, yet TCRdb's version contains in-frame clones alone and is incomplete. The sample holds about 17,000 clones, around 84% seen once. Sequencing was performed on unsorted PBMCs, taken 0.1 years before starting antiretroviral therapy. Every receptor here comes from a man between 18 and 29 years old with HIV.

The chain uses TRBV5-4 and TRBJ2-7; weak D call: TRBD2 (5 bases). Germline-derived CDR1 and CDR2 are SGHNT and YYREEE (reference sequence). The CDR3 spans 16 residues. V lost 0 bases to trimming and J lost 6 bases, with 19 bases between them. The CDR3 DNA sequence: TGTGCCAGCAGCTTGGATTCCGAGGCTAGCAGATCCGAGCAGTACTTC. Amino acid sequence: CASSLDSEASRSEQYF.

The chain combines TRBV18 with TRBJ2-7, with 7 nucleotides matching TRBD1. The germline V gene encodes CDR1 KGHSH and CDR2 LQKENI. CDR3 length equals 16 residues. The V segment lost 3 bases and the J segment 2 bases; nucleotides outside the gene matches: 10. Written as DNA, the CDR3 is TGTGCCAGCTCACCGCAATACGGGACAGCGCCCTACGAGCAGTACTTC. This translates into CASSPQYGTAPYEQYF.

This clone was observed a few times. This chain connects TRBV2 to TRBJ2-1, with TRBD2 matching 11 bases. This CDR3 is 17 amino acids long. Germline assignment: CDR1 SNHLY and CDR2 FYNNEI. Trimming removed 5 bases from V and 2 bases from J; junction bases left unmatched: 8. The CDR3 DNA reads as TGTGCCAGCAGTATCCCTAGCGGGGGGCTTACCTACAATGAGCAGTTCTTC. Protein sequence: CASSIPSGGLTYNEQFF.

V gene TRBV4-3 combines with J gene TRBJ2-7; possible D gene TRBD2, 6 bases. Germline V gene lookup returns CDR1 LGHNA and CDR2 YSLEER. The CDR3 totals 15 residues. V was shortened by 0 bases and J by 6 bases, with 15 bases between the two germline ends. CDR3 coding DNA: TGCGCCAGCAGCCAAGATTGGGAGGCCAGTTCCGAGCAGTACTTC. It codes for CASSQDWEASSEQYF.

The chain has TRBV19 and TRBJ2-1; 9 bases map to TRBD2. This CDR3 has 13 residues. Unmatched junction bases numbered 2, after V lost 5 bases and J lost 6 bases. The germline V gene has CDR1 LNHDA and CDR2 SQIVND (reference sequence). In DNA, the CDR3 is TGTGCCAGTAGTCGCGGGAGGGCCAATGAGCAGTTCTTC. Translated, it gives CASSRGRANEQFF.

This clone showed up just once. This chain links TRBV19 with TRBJ1-2, with a tentative D call TRBD1 (5 bases). The CDR3 consists of 13 residues. Trimming stripped 5 bases from V and 6 bases from J, with 13 bases between. The germline V gene has CDR1 LNHDA and CDR2 SQIVND (reference sequence). As DNA, the CDR3 is TGTGCCAGTAGTTTCGGGACTTTGCATGGCTACACCTTC. It is translated as CASSFGTLHGYTF.

This clone was detected only a few times. The rearrangement uses TRBV7-9 and TRBJ2-7; D unresolved. Per germline, CDR1 SEHNR and CDR2 FQNEAQ (reference sequence). The CDR3 is 12 amino acids. Trimming removed 3 bases from V and 2 bases from J, with 5 bases in between. For the CDR3, the DNA is TGTGCCAGCAGCTTCTCAACCTACGAGCAGTACTTC. It encodes CASSFSTYEQYF.

The gene calls are TRBV7-9 and TRBJ2-7; 7 nucleotides align to TRBD2. J gave up 2 bases and V 3 bases, and 7 bases lay outside the gene matches. CDR3 length: 15 amino acids. CDR1 is SEHNR, CDR2 FQNEAQ, per germline (reference sequence). CDR3 protein: CASSFHPGRTYEQYF. In DNA, the CDR3 is TGTGCCAGCAGCTTCCATCCCGGGAGGACCTACGAGCAGTACTTC.

J is TRBJ2-7 and V is TRBV10-3, with D possibly matching TRBD2 (6 bases). Trimming took 10 bases from V and 3 from J, leaving 19 bases between them. The CDR3 has 14 amino acids. Germline V lookup: CDR1 ENHRY, CDR2 SYGVKD. In DNA form, the CDR3 reads TGTGCCACTAAGGACCAGGGAGGTTTCTACGAGCAGTACTTC. It codes for CATKDQGGFYEQYF.

The rearrangement links TRBV4-2 to TRBJ1-4; possibly TRBD1 for D (5 bases). Germline values: CDR1 LGHNA, CDR2 YNFKEQ. CDR3 length: 15 residues. V gave up 6 bases and J gave up 2 bases, with 13 bases separating them. The CDR3 loop is CASRSSGGTNEKLFF. CDR3 sequence (DNA): TGTGCCAGCAGATCTTCGGGGGGGACTAATGAAAAACTGTTTTTT.

V usage is TRBV5-6 and J usage is TRBJ2-5; D call uncertain. The germline V gene encodes CDR1 SGHDT and CDR2 YYEEEE. Deletions cut 4 bases from V and 0 bases from J, with 4 bases between. The CDR3 covers 12 residues. CDR3 DNA sequence: TGTGCCAGCAGCACCAACCAAGAGACCCAGTACTTC. Encoded protein: CASSTNQETQYF.

This chain uses TRBV6-5 with TRBJ2-5; D not certain. CDR1 and CDR2 from the germline V gene are MNHEY and SVGAGI. Trimming removed 2 bases at V and 5 bases at J, with 12 bases between. CDR3 size: 14 residues. CDR3 loop: CASSYLGRSETQYF. CDR3 bases: TGTGCCAGCAGTTACCTCGGGCGCTCGGAGACCCAGTACTTC.

The CDR3 bases are TGCAGTGCAAGCAGACAAGCCGAAGCTTTCTTT. Amino acid sequence: CSASRQAEAFF. The chain has TRBV20-1 and TRBJ1-1, with D unresolved. The V end lost 6 bases, the J end lost 8 bases, and 13 bases lay between the germline ends. Germline V CDR1 and CDR2: DFQATT, SNEGSKA (reference sequence). The CDR3 is 11 amino acids.

The chain joins TRBV7-9 to TRBJ1-2; D not resolved. V was clipped by 6 bases and J by 1 base, with 9 bases between them. CDR1 and CDR2 (germline): SEHNR, FQNEAQ (reference sequence). The length of the CDR3 is 13 residues. The DNA of the CDR3 is TGTGCCAGCAGGGTCAGGCTTAACTATGGCTACACCTTC. Translated: CASRVRLNYGYTF. Full variable domain (missing parts from reference TRBV7-9 and TRBJ1-2): DTGVSQNPRHKITKRGQNVTFRCDPISEHNRLYWYRQTLGQGPEFLTYFQNEAQLEKSRLLSDRFSAERPKGSFSTLEIQRTEQGDSAMYLCASRVRLNYGYTFGSGTRLTVV.

The rearrangement joins TRBV30 to TRBJ2-5, with 9 bases fitting TRBD2. The CDR3 consists of 14 residues. V was clipped by 4 bases and J by 5 bases; unmatched bases: 8. CDR1 and CDR2 from the germline V gene are GTSNPN and SVGIG (reference sequence). CDR3 amino acids: CAWTRLAGMETQYF. In DNA form, the CDR3 reads TGTGCCTGGACCCGGCTAGCGGGGATGGAGACCCAGTACTTC.

V and J are TRBV4-3 and TRBJ1-1; TRBD1 matches at 7 bases. The CDR3 consists of 16 residues. Trimming at V came to 3 bases and at J to 6 bases, leaving 13 bases not matched to a gene. Germline loops: CDR1 LGHNA, CDR2 YSLEER. As DNA, the CDR3 is TGCGCCAGCAGCCAGAAAGGGACAGCCTCGCTGGCTGAAGCTTTCTTT. This translates into CASSQKGTASLAEAFF.

V usage is TRBV27 and J usage is TRBJ1-2; possibly TRBD1 for D (5 bases). In germline, CDR1 is MNHEY, CDR2 SMNVEV (reference sequence). This CDR3 comprises 17 residues. V lost 8 bases and J 2 bases, leaving 24 bases between the germline ends. The CDR3 sequence: CASPYRDPRTPNYGYTF. The DNA for the CDR3 is TGTGCCAGCCCCTACCGGGACCCCAGGACCCCCAACTATGGCTACACCTTC.

This clone showed up just a few times. The chain links TRBV18 to TRBJ2-1, with 9 bases lining up with TRBD1. V shed 8 bases, J shed 5 bases, and the junction held 7 bases outside the gene matches. From germline, CDR1 is KGHSH and CDR2 LQKENI. The CDR3 is 14 residues long. For the CDR3, the DNA is TGTGCCAGCCTCGAGGGACAGGGAAACAATGAGCAGTTCTTC. Translated, it gives CASLEGQGNNEQFF.

The sample holds a few counts of this clone. The J gene is TRBJ2-7, the V gene TRBV6-1; D is perhaps TRBD1 or TRBD2 (5 bases each). The germline V gene has CDR1 MNHNS and CDR2 SASEGT. V was pared by 4 bases and J by 2 bases, with 15 bases between. There are 15 residues in the CDR3. This CDR3 is CASSGPRDGPYEQYF. The CDR3 bases are TGTGCCAGCAGTGGACCTAGGGACGGACCCTACGAGCAGTACTTC.

The rearrangement joins TRBV4-1 to TRBJ1-5; D not resolved. CDR1 is MGHRA and CDR2 is YSYEKL in the germline V gene. The CDR3 sequence is 16 residues long. Trimming took 0 bases from V and 3 from J, leaving 12 bases between them. DNA for the CDR3: TGCGCCAGCAGCCAAGAGGCGCAGGATTTCAATCAGCCCCAGCATTTT. Its translation: CASSQEAQDFNQPQHF.

As DNA, the CDR3 is TGTGCCAGCAGTAGACAGAGCTCCTACGAGCAGTACTTC. Its translation is CASSRQSSYEQYF. This chain links TRBV5-4 with TRBJ2-7, with D perhaps matching TRBD1 (5 bases). The germline V and J ends were trimmed by 5 bases and 0 bases, with 9 bases remaining between them. CDR3 length: 13 residues. CDR1 SGHNT and CDR2 YYREEE come from the germline V gene (reference sequence).

The chain couples TRBV28 to TRBJ1-5; D might be TRBD1 (6 bases). V was cut by 2 bases and J by 0 bases, with 11 bases left in between. The germline gives CDR1 MDHEN, CDR2 SYDVKM. The CDR3 has 16 amino acids. CDR3 in amino acids: CASSLLTGYSNQPQHF. CDR3 sequence (DNA): TGTGCCAGCAGTTTACTGACAGGTTATAGCAATCAGCCCCAGCATTTT.

The chain has TRBV15 and TRBJ2-3, with D possibly being TRBD1 (5 bases). Per germline, CDR1 LNHNV and CDR2 YYDKDF (reference sequence). The CDR3 consists of 15 residues. The V and J ends lost 6 bases and 2 bases respectively, with 15 bases between them. CDR3 bases: TGTGCCACCAGTGCAGGGCCAACCCACACAGATACGCAGTATTTT. Amino acid sequence: CATSAGPTHTDTQYF.

This chain joins TRBV4-3 and TRBJ1-1, with 8 bases aligning to TRBD1. The CDR3 totals 15 residues. Germline V gene data show CDR1 as LGHNA and CDR2 as YSLEER. Trimming cost V 4 bases and J 6 bases; bases outside gene matches: 10. The CDR3 region has the DNA TGCGCCAGCAGCCTAAGCAGACAGGGGAGGTCTGAAGCTTTCTTT. Translation gives CASSLSRQGRSEAFF.

The rearrangement uses TRBV4-3 and TRBJ2-3; TRBD2 agrees at 7 bases. The V segment lost 0 bases and the J segment 6 bases; nucleotides outside the gene matches: 6. CDR1 and CDR2 from the germline V gene are LGHNA and YSLEER. The CDR3 spans 15 residues. DNA for the CDR3: TGCGCCAGCAGCCAAGAACTTGTTAGCGGGGATACGCAGTATTTT. Protein sequence: CASSQELVSGDTQYF.

V is TRBV9 and J is TRBJ2-7; D is perhaps TRBD1 or TRBD2 (7 bases each). This CDR3 region has 15 residues. The V gene lost 3 bases and the J gene lost 0 bases, with 13 bases spanning the gap. Germline loops: CDR1 SGDLS, CDR2 YYNGEE. The chain's CDR3 is CASSGEGASSYEQYF. Written as DNA, the CDR3 is TGTGCCAGCAGCGGGGAGGGGGCGAGCTCCTACGAGCAGTACTTC.